The clone carrying this T cell receptor (beta chain) was seen a handful of times. Antigen specificity is unknown. This entry comes from a study of T-cell reconstitution after alpha-beta-depleted transplantation in children. Study-wide findings and caveats: It was reported that alpha-beta T cells came from several hundred expanded graft clones (about two months after transplant). Newly produced T cells mostly accounted for T-cell counts and diversity one year post-transplant. TCRbeta diversity was high at day 60 in some patients (a result of surviving recipient T cells and thymic progenitors).

There are 16 residues in the CDR3. CDR1 is SNHLY, CDR2 FYNNEI, per germline. With V trimmed by 8 bases and J by 4 bases, 11 bases remained unmatched. Preparing the TCRbeta library involved the use of unique molecular identifiers. TCRdb itself ran the PCR reads through MiXCR, one entry per CDR3 protein. The sample has 120,000 to 150,000 distinct CDR3 sequences, 8.8% seen once. The source of this sequence is a female patient aged 2-9 years who had a stem cell transplant for congenital amegakaryocytic thrombocytopenia, so the T cells may come from the graft donor. The specimen was PBMCs, mostly from graft donor cells, collected 180 days after TCRalphabeta/CD19-depleted stem cell transplant. The J gene is TRBJ2-3, the V gene TRBV2; TRBD2 agrees at 11 bases. Here the CDR3 reads CASREVAGGPADTQYF. DNA of the CDR3: TGTGCCAGCCGGGAGGTAGCGGGGGGGCCAGCAGATACGCAGTATTTT.